Listed here is a single TCR beta chain. Distinct nucleotide sequences in the sample also encode this CDR3. This entry belongs to a study of metastatic and nonmetastatic thyroid tumors. Before thyroid surgery, none of the patients had received any treatment. The CDR3 spans 19 residues. V lost 5 bases, J lost 6 bases, and 19 bases stayed unmatched. CDR1 is SGHAT, CDR2 FQNNGV, per germline. TCRdb recomputed clones from the PCR reads via MiXCR. The data hold more than 70,000 clones, with over 8.5% observed a single time. The rearrangement links TRBV11-2 to TRBJ2-2, with 9 positions matching TRBD2. Input material: blood. The sequence derives from a female donor with papillary thyroid cancer or a benign thyroid nodule (not recorded which). Some clones in this sample may be carry-over from other donors' samples. CDR3 amino acids: CASSAHPRGGGARAGELFF. CDR3 coding DNA: TGTGCCAGCAGCGCCCACCCCCGGGGCGGGGGGGCCCGAGCCGGGGAGCTGTTTTTT.